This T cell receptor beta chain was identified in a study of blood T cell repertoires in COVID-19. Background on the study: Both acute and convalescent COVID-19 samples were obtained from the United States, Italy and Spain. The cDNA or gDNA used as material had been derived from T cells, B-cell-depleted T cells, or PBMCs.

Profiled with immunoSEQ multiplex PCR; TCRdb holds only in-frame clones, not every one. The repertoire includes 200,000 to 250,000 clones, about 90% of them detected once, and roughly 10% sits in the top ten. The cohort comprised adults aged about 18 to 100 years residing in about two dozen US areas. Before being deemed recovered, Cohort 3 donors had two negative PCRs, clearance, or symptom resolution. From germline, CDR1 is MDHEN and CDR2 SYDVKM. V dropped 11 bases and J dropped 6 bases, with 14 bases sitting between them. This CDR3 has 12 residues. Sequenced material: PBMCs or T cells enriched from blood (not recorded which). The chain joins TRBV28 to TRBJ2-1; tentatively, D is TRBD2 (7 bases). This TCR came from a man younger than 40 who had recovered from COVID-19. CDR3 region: CAGGGSPNEQFF. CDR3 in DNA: TGTGCCGGGGGGGGCTCCCCCAATGAGCAGTTCTTC.